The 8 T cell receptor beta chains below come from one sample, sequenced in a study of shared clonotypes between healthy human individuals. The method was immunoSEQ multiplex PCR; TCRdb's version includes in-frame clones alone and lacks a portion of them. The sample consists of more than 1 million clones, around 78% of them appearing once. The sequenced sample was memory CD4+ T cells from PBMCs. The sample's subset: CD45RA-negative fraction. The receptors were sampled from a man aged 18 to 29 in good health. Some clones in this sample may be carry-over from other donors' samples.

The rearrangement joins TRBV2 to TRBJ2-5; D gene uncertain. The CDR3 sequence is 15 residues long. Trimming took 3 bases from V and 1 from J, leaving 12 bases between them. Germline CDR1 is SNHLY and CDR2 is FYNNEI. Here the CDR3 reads CASSDATGSQETQYF. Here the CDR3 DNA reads TGTGCCAGCAGTGACGCTACTGGATCCCAAGAGACCCAGTACTTC.

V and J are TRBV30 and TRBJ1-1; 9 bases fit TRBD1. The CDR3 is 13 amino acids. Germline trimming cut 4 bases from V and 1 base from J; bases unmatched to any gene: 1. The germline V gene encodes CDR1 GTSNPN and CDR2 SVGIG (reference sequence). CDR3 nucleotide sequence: TGTGCCTGGAACAGGGGGCCGAACACTGAAGCTTTCTTT. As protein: CAWNRGPNTEAFF.

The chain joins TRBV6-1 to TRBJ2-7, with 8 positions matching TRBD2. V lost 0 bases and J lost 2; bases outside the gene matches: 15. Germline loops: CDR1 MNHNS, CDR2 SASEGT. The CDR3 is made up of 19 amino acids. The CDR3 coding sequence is TGTGCCAGCAGTGAAGCGTTTTTTTATGGCGGGAGGCTCACCTACGAGCAGTACTTC. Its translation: CASSEAFFYGGRLTYEQYF.

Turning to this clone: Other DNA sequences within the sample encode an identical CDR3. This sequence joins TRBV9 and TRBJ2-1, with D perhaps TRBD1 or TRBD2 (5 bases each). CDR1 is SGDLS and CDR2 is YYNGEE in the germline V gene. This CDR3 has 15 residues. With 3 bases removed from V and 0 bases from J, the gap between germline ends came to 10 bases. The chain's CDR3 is CASSGDGSSYNEQFF. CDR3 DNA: TGTGCCAGCAGCGGGGACGGCAGCTCCTACAATGAGCAGTTCTTC.

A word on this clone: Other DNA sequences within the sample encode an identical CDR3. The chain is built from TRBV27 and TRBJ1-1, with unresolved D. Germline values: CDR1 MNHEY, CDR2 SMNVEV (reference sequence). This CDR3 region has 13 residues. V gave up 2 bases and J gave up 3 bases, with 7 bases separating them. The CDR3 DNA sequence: TGTGCCAGCAGTTTAGGGTGGGACACTGAAGCTTTCTTT. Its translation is CASSLGWDTEAFF.

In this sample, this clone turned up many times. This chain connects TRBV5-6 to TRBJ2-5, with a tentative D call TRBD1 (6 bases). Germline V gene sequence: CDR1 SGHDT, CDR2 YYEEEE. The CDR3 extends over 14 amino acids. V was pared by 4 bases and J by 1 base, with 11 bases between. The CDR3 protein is CASSLNRVQETQYF. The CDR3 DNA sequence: TGTGCCAGCAGCCTAAACAGGGTCCAAGAGACCCAGTACTTC.

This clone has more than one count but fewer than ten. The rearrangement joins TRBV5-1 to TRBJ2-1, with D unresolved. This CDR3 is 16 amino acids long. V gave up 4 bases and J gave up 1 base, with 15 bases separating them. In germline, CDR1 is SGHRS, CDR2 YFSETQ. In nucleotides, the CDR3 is TGCGCCAGCAGCAAGACCAGCTTAATATCCTACAATGAGCAGTTCTTC. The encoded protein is CASSKTSLISYNEQFF.

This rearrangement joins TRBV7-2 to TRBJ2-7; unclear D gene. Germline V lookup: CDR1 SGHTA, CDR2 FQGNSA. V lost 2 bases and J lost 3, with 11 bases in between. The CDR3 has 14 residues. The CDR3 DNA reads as TGTGCCAGCAGCTTACGGGCTTCCCACTACGAGCAGTACTTC. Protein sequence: CASSLRASHYEQYF.